What follows are 27 T cell receptor beta chains derived from one specimen sequenced in a study of CD8 T cells in ankylosing spondylitis. Study-level findings and limits: Ankylosing spondylitis blood appeared to be characterized by a TCR beta motif of eight highly homologous variants.

These receptors lack a known antigen. One entry per CDR3 protein, called by TCRdb with MiXCR from the 5' RACE reads. The sample contains fewer than 400,000 distinct CDR3 sequences, around 20% of which appear only once. The sample was blood, either unsorted or a sorted T cell fraction (not recorded which). These receptors originate from a male donor with ankylosing spondylitis.

V is TRBV20-1 and J is TRBJ1-2; D gene unclear. Germline loops: CDR1 DFQATT, CDR2 SNEGSKA (reference sequence). The CDR3 has 15 residues. V was trimmed by 0 bases and J by 4 bases, leaving 15 bases between them. In DNA form, the CDR3 reads TGCAGTGCTAGAGATGGCAGGCAAGCCCTCTATGGCTACACCTTC. As protein: CSARDGRQALYGYTF.

This clonotype occurred once. V gene TRBV12-3 or TRBV12-4 combines with J gene TRBJ2-7; possibly TRBD1 for D (6 bases). V was clipped by 6 bases and J by 2 bases, with 14 bases between them. The CDR3 has 14 amino acids. CDR3 bases: TGTGCCAGCAGGCCCGCAGGGGAAACCTACGAGCAGTACTTC. This codes for CASRPAGETYEQYF.

The CDR3 coding sequence is TGTGCCAGCAGCTCCTCTCAGCGGGGGCCTTGGGATGAGCAGTTCTTC. Translated: CASSSSQRGPWDEQFF. The chain links TRBV5-6 to TRBJ2-1, with TRBD2 identical over 8 bases. Germline V gene lookup returns CDR1 SGHDT and CDR2 YYEEEE. The CDR3 runs 16 residues. V gave up 3 bases and J gave up 8 bases; unmatched junction bases: 13.

This chain connects TRBV27 to TRBJ2-3; D unclear. Germline V gene sequence: CDR1 MNHEY, CDR2 SMNVEV (reference sequence). The CDR3 spans 16 residues. V lost 5 bases and J lost 0, with 15 bases in between. The CDR3 spells CASSLGGGSSTDTQYF. The CDR3 nucleotides read TGTGCCAGCAGTCTGGGTGGCGGATCTAGCACAGATACGCAGTATTTT.

There are a few counts of this clonotype. The genes are TRBV5-1 and TRBJ2-1, with D unresolved. The germline V gene has CDR1 SGHRS and CDR2 YFSETQ. V lost 6 bases to trimming and J lost 6 bases, with 10 bases between them. This CDR3 has 12 amino acids. The CDR3, as DNA: TGCGCCAGCACCCCACAGAGCAATGAGCAGTTCTTC. Its protein product is CASTPQSNEQFF.

This clonotype was detected only once. J is TRBJ2-5 and V is TRBV9; no clear D gene. Trimming stripped 0 bases from V and 7 bases from J, with 10 bases between. The germline V gene has CDR1 SGDLS and CDR2 YYNGEE. The CDR3 has 13 amino acids. CDR3 sequence: CASSVDPDGTQYF. The DNA of the CDR3 is TGTGCCAGCAGCGTAGATCCAGATGGGACCCAGTACTTC.

This rearrangement joins TRBV20-1 to TRBJ2-7; perhaps TRBD2 as D (6 bases). The ends were cut back, 6 bases at V and 5 bases at J, with 29 bases in the middle. Germline V gene data show CDR1 as DFQATT and CDR2 as SNEGSKA (reference sequence). This CDR3 has 17 amino acids. The CDR3 nucleotides read TGCAGTGCCCTGGGCCTCGGGACTGCCTGGAGGGATAACGAGCAGTACTTC. It codes for CSALGLGTAWRDNEQYF.

The chain links TRBV20-1 to TRBJ2-3; D is perhaps TRBD2 (6 bases). Germline loops: CDR1 DFQATT, CDR2 SNEGSKA (reference sequence). CDR3 size: 15 residues. V gave up 1 base and J gave up 1 base, with 12 bases separating them. CDR3 sequence: CSARVGRRGTDTQYF. The CDR3, as DNA: TGCAGTGCTAGAGTGGGGCGGAGGGGCACAGATACGCAGTATTTT.

This clonotype has a count of ten or more. The V and J genes are TRBV6-5 and TRBJ1-1, with D unclear. The germline V gene encodes CDR1 MNHEY and CDR2 SVGAGI. This CDR3 is built from 11 residues. V was clipped by 6 bases and J by 1 base, with 3 bases between them. CDR3 residues: CASSRNTEAFF. CDR3 nucleotide sequence: TGTGCCAGCAGCAGGAACACTGAAGCTTTCTTT.

The chain carries TRBV7-9 and TRBJ2-2, with D possibly TRBD1 on 6 matching bases. CDR3 length: 16 amino acids. Trimming shortened V by 4 bases and J by 2 bases, and 14 bases separated the two germline ends. Germline values: CDR1 SEHNR, CDR2 FQNEAQ (reference sequence). The CDR3 loop reads CASSSNAGTNTGELFF. The CDR3 DNA reads as TGTGCCAGCAGCTCCAACGCCGGGACAAACACCGGGGAGCTGTTTTTT.

This clonotype turned up a few times. This chain joins TRBV5-1 and TRBJ2-1, with 7 bases fitting TRBD1. The ends lost 4 bases at V and 3 bases at J; junction bases unmatched: 4. The CDR3 extends over 14 amino acids. The V gene's germline CDR1 is SGHRS and CDR2 YFSETQ. DNA of the CDR3: TGCGCCAGCAGCAGGGACAGTATCTACAATGAGCAGTTCTTC. It is translated as CASSRDSIYNEQFF.

V is TRBV20-1 and J is TRBJ1-6; no definite D call. CDR3 length: 14 amino acids. Between the trimmed V and J ends, which lost 0 bases and 10 bases, there was a span of 13 bases. CDR1 is DFQATT and CDR2 is SNEGSKA in the germline V gene (reference sequence). CDR3 residues: CSARDRPVVSPLHF. CDR3 coding DNA: TGCAGTGCTAGAGATCGTCCAGTAGTGTCACCCCTCCACTTT.

This clonotype was counted a few times. The CDR3 reads CASSPGHLNTEAFF. The CDR3 DNA sequence: TGTGCCAGCAGTCCGGGACATCTGAACACTGAAGCTTTCTTT. This chain uses TRBV2 with TRBJ1-1, with D perhaps matching TRBD1 (6 bases). Germline CDR1 is SNHLY and CDR2 is FYNNEI. The CDR3 consists of 14 residues. V shed 5 bases and J shed 0 bases, with 10 bases lying between them.

This chain links TRBV12-3 or TRBV12-4 with TRBJ1-1, with a weak D call TRBD1 (6 bases). The CDR3 loop spans 14 amino acids. Trimming took 5 bases from V and 5 from J, leaving 15 bases between them. The DNA of the CDR3 is TGTGCCAGCAGTCTACAGGGCTGGAGTACTGAAGCTTTCTTT. It codes for CASSLQGWSTEAFF.

This clonotype has more than one count but fewer than ten. The chain has TRBV5-1 and TRBJ2-3, with 7 bases fitting TRBD2. Unmatched junction bases numbered 10, after V lost 4 bases and J lost 5 bases. Per the germline V gene, CDR1 is SGHRS and CDR2 is YFSETQ. This CDR3 is built from 15 residues. CDR3 coding DNA: TGCGCCAGCAGCCCTGGGCGGGAGCTCGTAGATACGCAGTATTTT. It yields the protein CASSPGRELVDTQYF.

The sample holds a few counts of this clonotype. The chain's CDR3 is CASSQARGGTQFF. Here the CDR3 DNA reads TGTGCCAGCAGCCAAGCCAGGGGAGGGACGCAGTTCTTC. The chain links TRBV3-1 to TRBJ2-1, with D maybe TRBD2 (7 bases). Per the germline V gene, CDR1 is LGHDT and CDR2 is YNNKEL (reference sequence). With 1 base removed from V and 12 bases from J, the gap between germline ends came to 13 bases. This CDR3 comprises 13 residues.

This clonotype has only a few counts. This chain links TRBV20-1 with TRBJ2-3; 8 positions match TRBD2. V was clipped by 4 bases and J by 5 bases; unmatched bases: 11. The CDR3 runs 15 residues. Germline values: CDR1 DFQATT, CDR2 SNEGSKA (reference sequence). CDR3 nucleotides: TGCAGTGCTACCAGCGGGAGTTTAGGGGGAGATACGCAGTATTTT. This sequence encodes CSATSGSLGGDTQYF.

This clonotype has a count of ten or more. At one boundary the junction diverges from the germline segment, which might be a read error. The chain combines TRBV5-1 with TRBJ2-1; D is ambiguous. The CDR3 consists of 12 residues. The germline gives CDR1 SGHRS, CDR2 YFSETQ. Written as DNA, the CDR3 is TGTGCCAGCAGCTTAGTGGCAAATGAGCAGTTCTTC. It is translated as CASSLVANEQFF.

The chain combines TRBV6-1 with TRBJ1-2, with D possibly being TRBD1 (6 bases). The CDR3 is 14 residues long. The V end was cut by 3 bases, the J end by 5 bases, with 13 bases between. In germline, CDR1 is MNHNS, CDR2 SASEGT. The CDR3 sequence is CASSEGGLGYGYTF. CDR3 sequence (DNA): TGTGCCAGCAGTGAGGGGGGGCTAGGGTATGGCTACACCTTC.

The V call is TRBV10-3, the J call TRBJ1-1; tentatively, D is TRBD1 (6 bases). The V gene's germline CDR1 is ENHRY and CDR2 SYGVKD. The V and J ends lost 7 bases and 5 bases respectively, with 14 bases between them. The CDR3 spans 13 residues. Written as DNA, the CDR3 is TGTGCCATCACCTCGAGGGGGACGACTGAAGCTTTCTTT. Its translation: CAITSRGTTEAFF.

The chain employs TRBV29-1 and TRBJ2-1, with 8 bases fitting TRBD2. The V gene's germline CDR1 is SQVTM and CDR2 ANQGSEA. This CDR3 is 14 amino acids long. Trimming cost V 3 bases and J 10 bases; bases outside gene matches: 11. This chain's CDR3 is CSVEGLGMGWEQFF. Here the CDR3 DNA reads TGCAGCGTTGAGGGACTAGGGATGGGCTGGGAGCAGTTCTTC.

In this sample, this clonotype turned up a few times. The rearrangement uses TRBV28 and TRBJ2-7, with 7 bases that match TRBD2. From germline, CDR1 is MDHEN and CDR2 SYDVKM. With 6 bases clipped from V and 2 bases from J, the junction kept 7 bases outside the gene matches. This CDR3 is built from 14 residues. CDR3 residues: CASSRGGGAYEQYF. The CDR3 DNA follows: TGTGCCAGCAGCCGTGGGGGAGGGGCCTACGAGCAGTACTTC.

Only a few counts were recorded for this clonotype. The rearrangement joins TRBV9 to TRBJ2-1; a possible D gene is TRBD2 (6 bases). Germline V gene data show CDR1 as SGDLS and CDR2 as YYNGEE. V lost 4 bases and J 7 bases, leaving 12 bases between the germline ends. The length of the CDR3 is 13 residues. The DNA for the CDR3 is TGTGCCAGCAGCAATAGGACTAATAATGAGCAGTTCTTC. The encoded protein is CASSNRTNNEQFF.

This rearrangement joins TRBV5-6 to TRBJ2-7; 10 bases map to TRBD2. Per the germline V gene, CDR1 is SGHDT and CDR2 is YYEEEE. Losses at the gene ends were 4 bases for V and 2 bases for J; bases not matched to a gene: 9. This CDR3 is 16 amino acids long. The CDR3 is CASSMFSGRSTYEQYF. The DNA of the CDR3 is TGTGCCAGCAGCATGTTTAGCGGGAGGTCTACCTACGAGCAGTACTTC.

The chain has TRBV6-1 and TRBJ1-4; 7 bases match TRBD1. Germline lookup yields CDR1 MNHNS and CDR2 SASEGT. The V segment lost 8 bases and the J segment 7 bases; nucleotides outside the gene matches: 10. The CDR3 is made up of 14 amino acids. DNA of the CDR3: TGTGCCAGCGGGAGGACAGGCGGAAGTGAAAAACTGTTTTTT. It is translated as CASGRTGGSEKLFF.

This clonotype occurred a few times. The chain is built from TRBV19 and TRBJ2-3; tentative D call: TRBD2 (6 bases). Per the germline V gene, CDR1 is LNHDA and CDR2 is SQIVND (reference sequence). The CDR3 is 15 amino acids. The ends were cut back, 4 bases at V and 4 bases at J, with 15 bases in the middle. The CDR3 nucleotides read TGTGCCAGTAGTAAAATACCGGGAGCGGCAGATACGCAGTATTTT. Translated, it gives CASSKIPGAADTQYF.

In its sample, this clonotype was seen a few times. The chain joins TRBV5-1 to TRBJ2-7; D unclear. The CDR3 length is 14 residues. In germline, CDR1 is SGHRS, CDR2 YFSETQ. Trimming removed 3 bases at V and 7 bases at J, with 17 bases between. The CDR3 DNA is TGCGCCAGCAGCTCGGTCCCAGGTTCGGATGAGCAGTACTTC. This gives the protein CASSSVPGSDEQYF.